A single T cell receptor beta chain is shown here with its context. Study processing details: Estimation of nucleated cell counts relied on the amplification of reference gene primers. Only in-frame clones appear in the TCRdb table, and some are missing; sequencing was by immunoSEQ multiplex PCR. Clonal size and the V and J genes are those of that table, whereas D and trimming came from the DNA. The table includes tens of thousands of clones, 65% to 90% detected once. V was clipped by 0 bases and J by 5 bases, with 6 bases between them. This CDR3 is built from 13 residues. Germline CDR1 LGHDT, CDR2 YNNKEL (reference sequence). This entry comes from a study of blood T cell repertoires in COVID-19. Study-level information: COVID-19 samples from acute and convalescent phases originated in the United States, Italy and Spain. The analysed material was cDNA or gDNA that came from T cells, B-cell-depleted T cells, or PBMCs.

The sample comprised peripheral blood. The chain joins TRBV3-1 (or the pseudogene TRBV3-2) to TRBJ2-3, with D possibly TRBD1 on 5 matching bases. The receptor was isolated from a man between 50 and 59 years old with active COVID-19. CDR3 sequence: CASSQDREDTQYF. The DNA of the CDR3 is TGTGCCAGCAGCCAAGACAGGGAAGATACGCAGTATTTT.